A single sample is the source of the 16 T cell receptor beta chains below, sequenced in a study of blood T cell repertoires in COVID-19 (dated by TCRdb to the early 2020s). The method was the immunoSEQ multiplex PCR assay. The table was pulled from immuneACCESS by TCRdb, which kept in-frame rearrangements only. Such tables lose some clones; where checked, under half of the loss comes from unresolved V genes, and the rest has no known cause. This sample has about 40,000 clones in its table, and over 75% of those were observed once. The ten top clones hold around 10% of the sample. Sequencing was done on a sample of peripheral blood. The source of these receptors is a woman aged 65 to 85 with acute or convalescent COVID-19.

CDR3 DNA: TGTGCCAGCAGCACGGGACTAGCGCCGCACGAGCAGTACGTC. It specifies CASSTGLAPHEQYV. J is TRBJ2-7 and V is TRBV7-9; 10 bases map to TRBD2. V was pared by 5 bases and J by 5 bases, with 6 bases of the junction left unmatched. The CDR3 has 14 residues. Germline-derived CDR1 and CDR2 are SEHNR and FQNEAQ (reference sequence).

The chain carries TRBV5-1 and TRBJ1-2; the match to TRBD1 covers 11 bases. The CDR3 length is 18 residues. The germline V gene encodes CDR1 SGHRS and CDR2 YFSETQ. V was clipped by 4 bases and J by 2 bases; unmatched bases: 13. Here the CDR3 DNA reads TGCGCCAGCAGCCTACCGGGACAGGGGGGTAACCCAAACTATGGCTACACCTTC. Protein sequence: CASSLPGQGGNPNYGYTF.

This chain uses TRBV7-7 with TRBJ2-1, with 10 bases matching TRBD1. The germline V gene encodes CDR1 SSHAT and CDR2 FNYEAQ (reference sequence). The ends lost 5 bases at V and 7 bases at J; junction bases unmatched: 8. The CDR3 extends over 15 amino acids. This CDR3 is CASSQDRGLGNEQFF. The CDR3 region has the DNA TGTGCCAGCAGCCAAGACAGGGGGCTGGGTAATGAGCAGTTCTTC.

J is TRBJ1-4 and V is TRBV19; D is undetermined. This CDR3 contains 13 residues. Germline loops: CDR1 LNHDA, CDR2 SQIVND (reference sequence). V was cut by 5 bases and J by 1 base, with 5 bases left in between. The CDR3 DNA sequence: TGTGCCAGTAGTGGACTAACTAATGAAAAACTGTTTTTT. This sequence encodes CASSGLTNEKLFF.

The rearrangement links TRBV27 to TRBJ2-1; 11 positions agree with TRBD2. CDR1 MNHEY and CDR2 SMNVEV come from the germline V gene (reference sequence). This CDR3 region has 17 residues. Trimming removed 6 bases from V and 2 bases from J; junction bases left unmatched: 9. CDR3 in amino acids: CASRSLAGEGAYNEQFF. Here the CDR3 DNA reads TGTGCCAGCAGATCACTAGCGGGAGAGGGGGCCTACAATGAGCAGTTCTTC.

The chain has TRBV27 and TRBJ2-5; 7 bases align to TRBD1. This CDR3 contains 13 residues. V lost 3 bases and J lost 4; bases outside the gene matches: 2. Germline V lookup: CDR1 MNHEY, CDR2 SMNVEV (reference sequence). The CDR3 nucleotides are TGTGCCAGCAGTTTTGGACAGGCAGAGACCCAGTACTTC. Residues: CASSFGQAETQYF.

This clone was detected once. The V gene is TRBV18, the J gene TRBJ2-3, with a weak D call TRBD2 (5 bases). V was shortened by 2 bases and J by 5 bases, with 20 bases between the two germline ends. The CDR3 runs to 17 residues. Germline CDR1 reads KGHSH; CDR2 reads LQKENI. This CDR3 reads CASSPGVASLEVDTQYF. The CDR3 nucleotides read TGTGCCAGCTCACCAGGGGTGGCTAGCCTCGAGGTAGATACGCAGTATTTT.

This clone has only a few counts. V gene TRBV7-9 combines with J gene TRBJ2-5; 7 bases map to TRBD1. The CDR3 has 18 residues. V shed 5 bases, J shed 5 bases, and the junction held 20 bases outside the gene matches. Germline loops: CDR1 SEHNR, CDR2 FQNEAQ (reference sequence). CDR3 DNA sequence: TGTGCCAGCAGCCCGCGTAACCGGGACAGAAACCTAGGGGAGACCCAGTACTTC. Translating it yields CASSPRNRDRNLGETQYF.

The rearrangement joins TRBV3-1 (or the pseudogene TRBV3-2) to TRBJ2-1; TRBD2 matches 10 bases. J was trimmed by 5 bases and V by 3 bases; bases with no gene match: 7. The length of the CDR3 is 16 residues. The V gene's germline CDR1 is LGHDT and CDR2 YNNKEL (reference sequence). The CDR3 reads CASSQGLAGVHNEQFF. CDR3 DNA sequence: TGTGCCAGCAGCCAGGGGCTAGCGGGGGTTCACAATGAGCAGTTCTTC.

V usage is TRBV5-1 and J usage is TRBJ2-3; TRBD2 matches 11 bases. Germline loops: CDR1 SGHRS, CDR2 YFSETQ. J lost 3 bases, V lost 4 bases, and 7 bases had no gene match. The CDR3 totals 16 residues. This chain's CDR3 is CASSTGTSGGTDTQYF. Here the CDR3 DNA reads TGCGCCAGCAGCACAGGGACTAGCGGTGGGACAGATACGCAGTATTTT.

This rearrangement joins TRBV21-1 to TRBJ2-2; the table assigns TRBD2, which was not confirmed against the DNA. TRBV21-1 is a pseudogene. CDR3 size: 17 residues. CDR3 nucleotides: TGTGCCAACATAAATGGGGACTGGGGGGGAAACACCGGGGAGCTGTTTTTT. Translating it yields CANINGDWGGNTGELFF.

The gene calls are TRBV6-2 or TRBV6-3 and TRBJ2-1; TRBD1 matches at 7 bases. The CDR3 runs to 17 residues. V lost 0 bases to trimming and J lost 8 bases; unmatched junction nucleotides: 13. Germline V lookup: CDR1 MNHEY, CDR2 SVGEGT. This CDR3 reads CASSYSKGAPAWDEQFF. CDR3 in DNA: TGTGCCAGCAGTTACTCGAAGGGGGCCCCTGCCTGGGATGAGCAGTTCTTC.

For the CDR3, the DNA is TGTGCCAGTAGTCCGATGGACTCGACCGGGGAGCTGTTTTTT. As protein: CASSPMDSTGELFF. This rearrangement joins TRBV19 to TRBJ2-2; D is perhaps TRBD2 (5 bases). V gave up 5 bases and J gave up 5 bases, with 12 bases separating them. Germline-derived CDR1 and CDR2 are LNHDA and SQIVND (reference sequence). This CDR3 contains 14 residues. The full variable domain, in which reference TRBV19 and TRBJ2-2 provide the parts outside the CDR3, is DGGITQSPKYLFRKEGQNVTLSCEQNLNHDAMYWYRQDPGQGLRLIYYSQIVNDFQKGDIAEGYSVSREKKESFPLTVTSAQKNPTAFYLCASSPMDSTGELFFGEGSRLTVL.

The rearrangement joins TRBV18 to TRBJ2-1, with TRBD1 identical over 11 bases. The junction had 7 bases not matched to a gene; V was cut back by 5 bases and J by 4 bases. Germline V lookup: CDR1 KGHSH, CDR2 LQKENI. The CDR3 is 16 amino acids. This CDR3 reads CASSSSGTGGYNEQFF. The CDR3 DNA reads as TGTGCCAGCTCATCTTCCGGGACAGGGGGATACAATGAGCAGTTCTTC.

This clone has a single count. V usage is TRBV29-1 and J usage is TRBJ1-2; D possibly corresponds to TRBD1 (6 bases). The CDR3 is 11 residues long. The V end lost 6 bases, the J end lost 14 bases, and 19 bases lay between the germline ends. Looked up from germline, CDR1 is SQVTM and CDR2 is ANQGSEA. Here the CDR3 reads CSVSSGQRGTF. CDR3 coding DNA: TGCAGCGTCAGCAGTGGACAGCGAGGGACCTTC. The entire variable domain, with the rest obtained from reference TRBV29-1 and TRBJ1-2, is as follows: SAVISQKPSRDICQRGTSLTIQCQVDSQVTMMFWYRQQPGQSLTLIATANQGSEATYESGFVIDKFPISRPNLTFSTLTVSNMSPEDSSIYLCSVSSGQRGTFGSGTRLTVV.

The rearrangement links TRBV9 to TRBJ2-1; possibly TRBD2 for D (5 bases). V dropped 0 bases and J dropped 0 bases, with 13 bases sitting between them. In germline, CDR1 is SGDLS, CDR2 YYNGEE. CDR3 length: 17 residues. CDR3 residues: CASSVGRARNSYNEQFF. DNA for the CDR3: TGTGCCAGCAGCGTAGGGCGGGCGAGAAACTCCTACAATGAGCAGTTCTTC.